The 22 T cell receptor beta chains below were found in one sample sequenced in a study of blood T cells in healthy people across ages. A second PCR of about 6 to 12 cycles used a sample-barcoded 5' primer and a J-beta primer mix. In TCRdb, the 5' RACE reads were re-called with MiXCR into one record per CDR3 protein. The sample consists of fewer than 950,000 distinct CDR3 sequences, roughly 35% of them appearing once. Sequencing input: blood. Source of these receptors: a man between 18 and 35 years old in good health.

This clonotype was detected once. The V gene is TRBV5-1, the J gene TRBJ1-1, with D possibly being TRBD1 (5 bases). Germline V CDR1 and CDR2: SGHRS, YFSETQ. This CDR3 has 15 residues. V lost 0 bases and J 4 bases, leaving 13 bases between the germline ends. CDR3 sequence: CASSLGGGGRTEAFF. The DNA of the CDR3 is TGCGCCAGCAGCTTGGGGGGCGGCGGGCGCACTGAAGCTTTCTTT.

There are many counts of this clonotype. This chain joins TRBV4-2 and TRBJ2-3; 7 bases line up with TRBD2. The CDR3 extends over 15 amino acids. CDR1 LGHNA and CDR2 YNFKEQ come from the germline V gene. V lost 6 bases, J lost 0 bases, and 6 bases stayed unmatched. CDR3 region: CASSKAGDSTDTQYF. The CDR3 DNA sequence: TGTGCCAGCAGTAAGGCGGGGGACAGCACAGATACGCAGTATTTT.

A remark on this clonotype: Since a much larger clone is just one base distant, this may be a read error. The chain is built from TRBV5-1 and TRBJ2-1; D unclear. CDR3 length: 15 amino acids. V lost 0 bases and J lost 6, with 13 bases in between. In germline, CDR1 is SGHRS, CDR2 YFSETQ. For the CDR3, the DNA is TGCGCCAGCAGCTTGGCTGACGCGTCTATCAATGAGCAGTTCTTC. Protein: CASSLADASINEQFF.

This clonotype was seen repeatedly, ten times or more. The rearrangement joins TRBV5-6 to TRBJ2-7, with 13 bases aligning to TRBD2. V lost 5 bases, J lost 0 bases, and 2 bases stayed unmatched. The CDR3 covers 15 residues. Per germline, CDR1 SGHDT and CDR2 YYEEEE. The chain's CDR3 is CASRGLAGFSYEQYF. The CDR3 bases are TGTGCCAGCAGGGGACTAGCGGGGTTCTCCTACGAGCAGTACTTC.

The V gene is TRBV10-3, the J gene TRBJ2-3; 13 nucleotides agree with TRBD2. The CDR3 has 17 amino acids. The ends lost 7 bases at V and 6 bases at J; junction bases unmatched: 13. Looked up from germline, CDR1 is ENHRY and CDR2 is SYGVKD. The DNA of the CDR3 is TGTGCCATCACCTCGTCGCCGGGACTAGCGGGACGTGATACGCAGTATTTT. Translating it yields CAITSSPGLAGRDTQYF.

J is TRBJ1-5 and V is TRBV7-2; D gene uncertain. The CDR3 is made up of 14 amino acids. With 4 bases removed from V and 0 bases from J, the gap between germline ends came to 7 bases. Per germline, CDR1 SGHTA and CDR2 FQGNSA. CDR3 DNA sequence: TGTGCCAGCAGCTCAGACGGTAGCAATCAGCCCCAGCATTTT. This encodes CASSSDGSNQPQHF. The variable domain in full, with the rest retrieved from reference TRBV7-2 and TRBJ1-5, is GAGVSQSPSNKVTEKGKDVELRCDPISGHTALYWYRQSLGQGLEFLIYFQGNSAPDKSGLPSDRFSAERTGGSVSTLTIQRTQQEDSAVYLCASSSDGSNQPQHFGDGTRLSIL.

This chain joins TRBV5-1 and TRBJ1-2; D uncertain. The CDR3 sequence is 15 residues long. Trimming stripped 0 bases from V and 2 bases from J, with 11 bases between. CDR1 and CDR2 (germline): SGHRS, YFSETQ. The CDR3 DNA reads as TGCGCCAGCAGCTTGGCCTCTACAGTGAACTATGGCTACACCTTC. Translation: CASSLASTVNYGYTF. Together with reference TRBV5-1 and TRBJ1-2, the CDR3 gives the full variable domain: KAGVTQTPRYLIKTRGQQVTLSCSPISGHRSVSWYQQTPGQGLQFLFEYFSETQRNKGNFPGRFSGRQFSNSRSEMNVSTLELGDSALYLCASSLASTVNYGYTFGSGTRLTVV.

The chain couples TRBV5-1 to TRBJ2-5; 9 nucleotides match TRBD2. There are 15 residues in the CDR3. Trimming at V came to 4 bases and at J to 5 bases, leaving 9 bases not matched to a gene. CDR1 is SGHRS, CDR2 YFSETQ, per germline. In DNA form, the CDR3 reads TGCGCCAGCAGCGGGACGGGACTAGCCGAGGAGACCCAGTACTTC. It specifies CASSGTGLAEETQYF.

With regard to this clonotype: This may be a read error, as it is one base from a much larger clone. The chain combines TRBV29-1 with TRBJ1-2; possible D gene TRBD1, 6 bases. The CDR3 contains 11 residues. CDR1 and CDR2 (germline): SQVTM, ANQGSEA. Trimming shortened V by 8 bases and J by 12 bases, and 19 bases separated the two germline ends. CDR3 sequence reads: CSWGGDGGHTF. CDR3 nucleotide sequence: TGCAGCTGGGGGGGTGACGGGGGCCACACCTTC.

The rearrangement uses TRBV5-1 and TRBJ1-1; a weak D match, TRBD1 (6 bases). Looked up from germline, CDR1 is SGHRS and CDR2 is YFSETQ. CDR3 length equals 14 residues. V lost 6 bases, J lost 1 base, and 13 bases lay in between. The chain's CDR3 is CASKDTTGNTEAFF. The CDR3 DNA reads as TGCGCCAGCAAAGACACGACAGGGAACACTGAAGCTTTCTTT.

This clonotype has a handful of counts. The rearrangement links TRBV5-6 to TRBJ2-2, with unresolved D. The CDR3 consists of 17 residues. Germline values: CDR1 SGHDT, CDR2 YYEEEE. V lost 0 bases, J lost 5 bases, and 17 bases lay in between. The CDR3 here is CASSLAAVHSVTGELFF. In nucleotides, the CDR3 is TGTGCCAGCAGCTTGGCCGCGGTACATTCTGTTACCGGGGAGCTGTTTTTT.

The chain recombines TRBV7-9 with TRBJ1-2; 8 bases are shared with TRBD1. The CDR3 length is 13 residues. CDR1 is SEHNR and CDR2 is FQNEAQ in the germline V gene (reference sequence). Unmatched junction bases numbered 5, after V lost 5 bases and J lost 6 bases. CDR3 sequence reads: CASSIAGGHGYTF. In nucleotides, the CDR3 is TGTGCCAGCAGCATCGCAGGGGGCCATGGCTACACCTTC.

The CDR3 nucleotides are TGTGCCAGCAGTTCGCCGGATGCCCCAAGAATGTTCTTC. Amino acids: CASSSPDAPRMFF. The V gene is TRBV27, the J gene TRBJ2-1; no definite D call. Germline V lookup: CDR1 MNHEY, CDR2 SMNVEV (reference sequence). The CDR3 loop spans 13 amino acids. V lost 4 bases and J lost 15, with 19 bases in between.

This clonotype has ten or more counts. V is TRBV14 and J is TRBJ1-2, with D maybe TRBD1 (5 bases). V lost 6 bases and J 6 bases, leaving 14 bases between the germline ends. The CDR3 spans 13 residues. Germline CDR1 is SGHDN and CDR2 is FVKESK. DNA of the CDR3: TGTGCCAGCAGTCGAGACAGAGGGGATGGCTACACCTTC. Its translation: CASSRDRGDGYTF.

This chain joins TRBV18 and TRBJ1-1; TRBD1 matches at 7 bases. Germline CDR1 and CDR2: KGHSH and LQKENI. The length of the CDR3 is 16 residues. J gave up 3 bases and V 1 base, and 8 bases lay outside the gene matches. In DNA form, the CDR3 reads TGTGCCAGCTCACCACGGAACAGGGGAAGGGACACTGAAGCTTTCTTT. Translating gives CASSPRNRGRDTEAFF.

This clonotype was detected a few times. The chain has TRBV20-1 and TRBJ2-1; 7 bases are a match to TRBD2. The CDR3 spans 14 residues. Trimming cost V 6 bases and J 4 bases; bases outside gene matches: 9. CDR1 and CDR2 (germline): DFQATT, SNEGSKA (reference sequence). The CDR3 sequence: CSAPASGGYNEQFF. The CDR3 bases are TGCAGTGCACCTGCTAGCGGCGGATACAATGAGCAGTTCTTC.

This clonotype was found a few times. The chain links TRBV7-9 to TRBJ1-1; TRBD1 might be the D (5 bases). The CDR3 contains 13 residues. CDR1 is SEHNR, CDR2 FQNEAQ, per germline (reference sequence). V lost 4 bases and J lost 7, with 13 bases in between. The chain's CDR3 is CASSSQGNSEAFF. CDR3 nucleotides: TGTGCCAGCAGCTCGCAGGGAAATAGTGAAGCTTTCTTT.

The chain combines TRBV27 with TRBJ2-5; 7 bases map to TRBD1. The DNA end is more similar to TRBJ2-7, so the J call may be wrong. There are 13 residues in the CDR3. Per the germline V gene, CDR1 is MNHEY and CDR2 is SMNVEV (reference sequence). The CDR3 DNA is TGTGCCACCAGGGGGACATTGAAATACGAGCAGTACTTC. Its translation: CATRGTLKYEQYF.

The rearrangement links TRBV18 to TRBJ1-2, with a tentative D call TRBD1 (6 bases). Germline V gives CDR1 KGHSH, CDR2 LQKENI. CDR3 length: 15 amino acids. Deletions cut 3 bases from V and 4 bases from J, with 15 bases between. CDR3 loop: CASSPQRGDVYGYTF. CDR3 coding DNA: TGTGCCAGCTCACCCCAGAGGGGGGACGTCTATGGCTACACCTTC.

This clonotype was counted between two and nine times. This chain uses TRBV5-1 with TRBJ2-3; 11 bases agree with TRBD1. The trim removed 4 bases at V and 4 bases at J, leaving 8 bases unmatched. The germline gives CDR1 SGHRS, CDR2 YFSETQ. This CDR3 contains 16 residues. CDR3 nucleotides: TGCGCCAGCAGCCACAAGGAGGGACAGGGGGCAGATACGCAGTATTTT. Translated: CASSHKEGQGADTQYF.

The CDR3: CASNVLGSSTDTQYF. The CDR3 DNA follows: TGTGCCAGCAATGTACTGGGCTCTAGCACAGATACGCAGTATTTT. V usage is TRBV6-2 or TRBV6-3 and J usage is TRBJ2-3, with unresolved D. The CDR3 contains 15 residues. Trimming pared 7 bases from V and 0 bases from J, leaving 14 bases between. The germline V gene has CDR1 MNHEY and CDR2 SVGEGT.

There are many counts of this clonotype. V and J are TRBV12-3 or TRBV12-4 and TRBJ2-3; no reliable D call. V lost 3 bases, J lost 5 bases, and 9 bases lay in between. The CDR3 is 13 residues long. The CDR3 DNA reads TGTGCCAGCAGTTTCTACAGTGGAGATACGCAGTATTTT. This encodes CASSFYSGDTQYF.